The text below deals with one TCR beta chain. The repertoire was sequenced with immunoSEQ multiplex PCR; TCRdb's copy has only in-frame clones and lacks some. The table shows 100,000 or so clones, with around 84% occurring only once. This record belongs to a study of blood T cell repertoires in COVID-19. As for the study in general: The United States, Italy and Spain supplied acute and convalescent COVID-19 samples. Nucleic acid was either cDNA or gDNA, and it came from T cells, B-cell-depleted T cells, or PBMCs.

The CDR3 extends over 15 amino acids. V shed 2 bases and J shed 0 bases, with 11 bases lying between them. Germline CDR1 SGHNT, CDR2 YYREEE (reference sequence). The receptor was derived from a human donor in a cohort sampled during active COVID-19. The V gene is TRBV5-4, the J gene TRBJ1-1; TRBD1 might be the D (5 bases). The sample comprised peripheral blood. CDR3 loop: CASSFGGWVNTEAFF. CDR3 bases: TGTGCCAGCAGCTTCGGGGGGTGGGTGAACACTGAAGCTTTCTTT. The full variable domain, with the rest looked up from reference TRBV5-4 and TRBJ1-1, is ETGVTQSPTHLIKTRGQQVTLRCSSQSGHNTVSWYQQALGQGPQFIFQYYREEENGRGNFPPRFSGLQFPNYSSELNVNALELDDSALYLCASSFGGWVNTEAFFGQGTRLTVV.